This T cell receptor beta chain is from a study of blood T cell repertoires in COVID-19. Participant age was about 18 to 100 years, and participants resided in roughly 25 US areas. Trimming took 4 bases from V and 3 from J, leaving 7 bases between them. The germline CDR1 and CDR2 sequences are MNHEY and SMNVEV (reference sequence). This CDR3 spans 12 amino acids. Only in-frame clones appear in the TCRdb table, and some are missing; sequencing was by immunoSEQ multiplex PCR. The sample carries more than 120,000 clones, about 80% recorded once. The source of this sequence is a man aged 45-60 years in a cohort exposed to, infected with or recovered from COVID-19 (not recorded which). The chain couples TRBV27 to TRBJ2-7; maybe TRBD1 (6 bases). The specimen was PBMCs or T cells enriched from blood (not recorded which). The CDR3 region is CASSSGDYEQYF. CDR3 DNA sequence: TGTGCCAGCAGTTCAGGGGACTACGAGCAGTACTTC.